The present entry profiles one TCR beta chain with its context. This sample is part of a study of blood T cell repertoires in COVID-19. The overall study: T cells, B-cell-depleted T cells, or PBMCs supplied cDNA or gDNA.

Sequenced by immunoSEQ multiplex PCR; TCRdb stores in-frame clones only, minus some. Of about 220,000 clones in the sample, 85% were seen once. The receptor was derived from a woman between 70 and 85 years old with COVID-19, enrolled during active disease. The sample comprised peripheral blood.

In nucleotides, the CDR3 is TGTGCCAGCTCAGTGACGGGACAGGGTCTCACTGAAGCTTTCTTT. Its protein is CASSVTGQGLTEAFF. The chain is built from TRBV18 and TRBJ1-1, with 9 positions matching TRBD1. Trimming removed 5 bases from V and 4 bases from J; junction bases left unmatched: 8. The germline V gene has CDR1 KGHSH and CDR2 LQKENI. CDR3 length equals 15 residues. The full variable domain, in which reference TRBV18 and TRBJ1-1 provide the parts outside the CDR3, is NAGVMQNPRHLVRRRGQEARLRCSPMKGHSHVYWYRQLPEEGLKFMVYLQKENIIDESGMPKERFSAEFPKEGPSILRIQQVVRGDSAAYFCASSVTGQGLTEAFFGQGTRLTVV.